These T cell receptor beta chains were read from a single sample in a study of cytomegalovirus exposure and HLA in healthy donors. The assay was immunoSEQ multiplex PCR, and TCRdb's table has in-frame clones only and misses some. This table holds approximately 150,000 clones, about 77% found once. Sequenced input: PBMCs. These receptors all stem from a woman aged 35 to 49 in good health and CMV-seropositive. Each CDR3 is given with its conserved first and last residue. The D gene is left open where the match is weak. Only part of the rows carry a size: once, few, many, or a class if the clone is expanded.

d_call: -; j_call: TRBJ1-2; clone_size: once; v_call: TRBV29-1; cdr3_nt: TGCAGCGGAGGGGGGGCGGACTATGGCTACACCTTC; cdr3_aa: CSGGGADYGYTF
d_call: TRBD1; j_call: TRBJ1-1; clone_size: -; v_call: TRBV27; cdr3_nt: TGTGCCAGCATAGGGGGCCCGGGGAACACTGAAGCTTTCTTT; cdr3_aa: CASIGGPGNTEAFF
d_call: TRBD1; j_call: TRBJ1-5; clone_size: -; v_call: TRBV7-2; cdr3_nt: TGTGCCAGCAGCTTTACAGGGGGCGATCAGCCCCAGCATTTT; cdr3_aa: CASSFTGGDQPQHF
d_call: -; j_call: TRBJ1-3; clone_size: -; v_call: TRBV5-4; cdr3_nt: TGTGCCAGCAGCTTGGACGGGGCTGGAAACACCATATATTTT; cdr3_aa: CASSLDGAGNTIYF
d_call: TRBD2; j_call: TRBJ2-3; clone_size: -; v_call: TRBV30; cdr3_nt: TGTGCCTTTGCCGGGACTACAAGCACAGATACGCAGTATTTT; cdr3_aa: CAFAGTTSTDTQYF
d_call: TRBD2; j_call: TRBJ2-7; clone_size: -; v_call: TRBV10-3; cdr3_nt: TGTGCCATCAGTGAGCAACTAGCGGGGGCCCCAAACGAGCAGTACTTC; cdr3_aa: CAISEQLAGAPNEQYF
d_call: TRBD1; j_call: TRBJ1-2; clone_size: once; v_call: TRBV6-5; cdr3_nt: TGTGCCAGCAGTAGTGACAGGGGTGGCGGCTACACCTTC; cdr3_aa: CASSSDRGGGYTF
d_call: TRBD2; j_call: TRBJ2-1; clone_size: -; v_call: TRBV30; cdr3_nt: TGTGCCTGGAGTATCGGTAGCGGGGGGGCCTACAATGAGCAGTTCTTC; cdr3_aa: CAWSIGSGGAYNEQFF
d_call: -; j_call: TRBJ2-7; clone_size: -; v_call: TRBV5-1; cdr3_nt: TGCGCCAGCAGTGAAGGGGCAACCTACGAGCAGTACTTC; cdr3_aa: CASSEGATYEQYF
d_call: -; j_call: TRBJ1-4; clone_size: -; v_call: TRBV20-1; cdr3_nt: TGCAGTGCCCCGATCAGTGAAAAACTGTTTTTT; cdr3_aa: CSAPISEKLFF
d_call: TRBD1; j_call: TRBJ1-3; clone_size: few; v_call: TRBV28; cdr3_nt: TGTGCCAGCAGTTTATGGGGGACAGGGGGCTATGGAAACACCATATATTTT; cdr3_aa: CASSLWGTGGYGNTIYF
d_call: TRBD1; j_call: TRBJ1-5; clone_size: -; v_call: TRBV19; cdr3_nt: TGTGCCAGTAGTATCAACCCCAGGGACAGGGGGTTTGGCAGCAATCAGCCCCAGCATTTT; cdr3_aa: CASSINPRDRGFGSNQPQHF
d_call: -; j_call: TRBJ1-4; clone_size: -; v_call: TRBV5-5; cdr3_nt: TGTGCCAGCAGCTCGAAGACGACAGGCCAAAAACTGTTTTTT; cdr3_aa: CASSSKTTGQKLFF
d_call: -; j_call: TRBJ2-3; clone_size: once; v_call: TRBV28; cdr3_nt: TGTGCCAGCACGATGAGGGATACGCAGTATTTT; cdr3_aa: CASTMRDTQYF
d_call: -; j_call: TRBJ1-6; clone_size: -; v_call: TRBV6-1; cdr3_nt: TGTGCCAGCAGTGACCCGACAGGAGGAAATTCACCCCTCCACTTT; cdr3_aa: CASSDPTGGNSPLHF
d_call: -; j_call: TRBJ2-2; clone_size: -; v_call: TRBV21-1; cdr3_nt: TGTGCCAGCAGCCCTGGTGGGAGCCCGAACACCGGGGAGCTGTTTTTT; cdr3_aa: CASSPGGSPNTGELFF
d_call: -; j_call: TRBJ1-5; clone_size: -; v_call: TRBV7-2; cdr3_nt: TGTGCCAGCAGCTCTCCGGGTGGGCAGCCCCAGCATTTT; cdr3_aa: CASSSPGGQPQHF
d_call: TRBD1; j_call: TRBJ1-1; clone_size: once; v_call: TRBV29-1; cdr3_nt: TGCAGCGTTTTACGACAGGGGCACACTGAAGCTTTCTTT; cdr3_aa: CSVLRQGHTEAFF
d_call: TRBD2; j_call: TRBJ2-3; clone_size: once; v_call: TRBV10-3; cdr3_nt: TGTGCCATCAATAGCGGGGGGTTCACAGATACGCAGTATTTT; cdr3_aa: CAINSGGFTDTQYF
d_call: -; j_call: TRBJ2-7; clone_size: few; v_call: TRBV6-6; cdr3_nt: TGTGCCAGCAGCCGCGACAGGTTCTACGAGCAGTACTTC; cdr3_aa: CASSRDRFYEQYF
d_call: TRBD1; j_call: TRBJ2-5; clone_size: -; v_call: TRBV28; cdr3_nt: TGTGCCAGCAGTTTGGAGACAGGGTCCCTAGAGACCCAGTACTTC; cdr3_aa: CASSLETGSLETQYF
d_call: -; j_call: TRBJ2-5; clone_size: -; v_call: TRBV19; cdr3_nt: TGTGCCAGTAGTATAAGGACCTGGGAGATTGAGACCCAGTACTTC; cdr3_aa: CASSIRTWEIETQYF
d_call: -; j_call: TRBJ2-2; clone_size: -; v_call: TRBV5-8; cdr3_nt: TGTGCCAGCATTTCAAGGGGTACTTTTAACACCGGGGAGCTGTTTTTT; cdr3_aa: CASISRGTFNTGELFF
d_call: TRBD2; j_call: TRBJ2-1; clone_size: -; v_call: TRBV7-2; cdr3_nt: TGTGCCAGCAGATTAGCGGGGAGGTACAATGAGCAGTTCTTC; cdr3_aa: CASRLAGRYNEQFF
d_call: TRBD2; j_call: TRBJ2-1; clone_size: -; v_call: TRBV19; cdr3_nt: TGTGCCAGTAGACCTGAAGTGGGCGGGGGGGCTCGAAATGAGCAGTTCTTC; cdr3_aa: CASRPEVGGGARNEQFF
d_call: TRBD2; j_call: TRBJ2-1; clone_size: -; v_call: TRBV7-9; cdr3_nt: TGTGCCAGCAGCTTAGGGGGCGGGAGCGATGAGCAGTTCTTC; cdr3_aa: CASSLGGGSDEQFF
d_call: -; j_call: TRBJ2-7; clone_size: -; v_call: TRBV2; cdr3_nt: TGTGCCAGTCACACAGGGTTCAACGAGCAGTACTTC; cdr3_aa: CASHTGFNEQYF
d_call: TRBD1; j_call: TRBJ2-5; clone_size: -; v_call: TRBV7-9; cdr3_nt: TGTGCCAGCAGCACTGGCGACAGGGCTGGGACCCAGTACTTC; cdr3_aa: CASSTGDRAGTQYF
d_call: -; j_call: TRBJ2-1; clone_size: -; v_call: TRBV6-1; cdr3_nt: TGTGCCAGCAGTGAAAGGTCAGGGGTGGGAGATGAGCAGTTCTTC; cdr3_aa: CASSERSGVGDEQFF
d_call: TRBD2; j_call: TRBJ2-1; clone_size: -; v_call: TRBV18; cdr3_nt: TGTGCCAGCTCACCAGGACTAGCGGATAGCTCCTACAATGAGCAGTTCTTC; cdr3_aa: CASSPGLADSSYNEQFF
d_call: TRBD2; j_call: TRBJ2-1; clone_size: -; v_call: TRBV7-9; cdr3_nt: TGTTCCAGCAGCTTAGGTGGAGCGGGATCGGTCAATGAGCAGTTCTTC; cdr3_aa: CSSSLGGAGSVNEQFF
d_call: -; j_call: TRBJ1-2; clone_size: -; v_call: TRBV5-1; cdr3_nt: TGCGCCAGCAGTTCTACGGCGCAAGGGAGTAGTAACTATGGCTACACCTTC; cdr3_aa: CASSSTAQGSSNYGYTF
d_call: -; j_call: TRBJ2-7; clone_size: -; v_call: TRBV5-5; cdr3_nt: TGTGCCAGCAGCCGGACCTGGGACTTCCACTCCTACGAGCAGTACTTC; cdr3_aa: CASSRTWDFHSYEQYF
d_call: -; j_call: TRBJ1-1; clone_size: -; v_call: TRBV28; cdr3_nt: TGTGCCAGCAGTTTGTTGAGGAGGACAGCCACTGAAGCTTTCTTT; cdr3_aa: CASSLLRRTATEAFF
d_call: -; j_call: TRBJ1-2; clone_size: -; v_call: TRBV6-5; cdr3_nt: TGTGCCAGCACCCCGGTGGGAGGGACGAGATATGGCTACACCTTC; cdr3_aa: CASTPVGGTRYGYTF
d_call: TRBD1; j_call: TRBJ1-2; clone_size: -; v_call: TRBV29-1; cdr3_nt: TGCAGGATACAGGGGGCTGATGGCTACACCTTC; cdr3_aa: CRIQGADGYTF
d_call: -; j_call: TRBJ1-1; clone_size: -; v_call: TRBV5-4; cdr3_nt: TGTGCCAGCAGCTTCGGGAACAGGGCGAGGAACACTGAAGCTTTCTTT; cdr3_aa: CASSFGNRARNTEAFF
d_call: TRBD1; j_call: TRBJ1-2; clone_size: once; v_call: TRBV7-8; cdr3_nt: TGTGCCAGCAGCTTAGAGGGGACAGGGGCTCGTTCGTTGGGGGGCTACACCTTC; cdr3_aa: CASSLEGTGARSLGGYTF
d_call: TRBD2; j_call: TRBJ2-7; clone_size: few; v_call: TRBV4-2; cdr3_nt: TGTGCCAGCAGTACTGGACTAGCGTCCTACGAGCAGTACTTC; cdr3_aa: CASSTGLASYEQYF
d_call: -; j_call: TRBJ1-1; clone_size: -; v_call: TRBV7-9; cdr3_nt: TGTGCCAGCAGCTTATCAGGGGACACTGAAGCTTTCTTT; cdr3_aa: CASSLSGDTEAFF
d_call: TRBD1; j_call: TRBJ1-2; clone_size: few; v_call: TRBV5-5; cdr3_nt: TGTGCCAGCATCCCCCAACAGGGGACCTATGGCTACACCTTC; cdr3_aa: CASIPQQGTYGYTF
d_call: TRBD2; j_call: TRBJ2-7; clone_size: -; v_call: TRBV5-1; cdr3_nt: TGCGCCAGCAGCTCGCTACCCGGGACTAGAGACGAGCAGTACTTC; cdr3_aa: CASSSLPGTRDEQYF
d_call: -; j_call: TRBJ1-2; clone_size: few; v_call: TRBV11-2; cdr3_nt: TGTGCCAGCAGCCCTGGCGGGGGTCTCGTCCCCTATGGCTACACCTTC; cdr3_aa: CASSPGGGLVPYGYTF
d_call: -; j_call: TRBJ1-2; clone_size: -; v_call: TRBV6-5; cdr3_nt: TGTGCCAGCAAACCTCGCGGGAGTCCTAACTATGGCTACACCTTC; cdr3_aa: CASKPRGSPNYGYTF
d_call: TRBD2; j_call: TRBJ2-1; clone_size: -; v_call: TRBV29-1; cdr3_nt: TGCAGCGTTGACGGACTAGCGGACTACAATGAGCAGTTCTTC; cdr3_aa: CSVDGLADYNEQFF
d_call: -; j_call: TRBJ2-5; clone_size: -; v_call: TRBV5-1; cdr3_nt: TGCGCCAGCAGCTTGAATCTCCCGACAAGCGAGACCCAGTACTTC; cdr3_aa: CASSLNLPTSETQYF
d_call: -; j_call: TRBJ1-2; clone_size: -; v_call: TRBV6-5; cdr3_nt: TGTGCCAGCAGTTACTCCCAGGGTGGCAACTATGGCTACACCTTC; cdr3_aa: CASSYSQGGNYGYTF
d_call: TRBD1; j_call: TRBJ1-2; clone_size: once; v_call: TRBV6-6; cdr3_nt: TGTGCCAGCAGTTCCCGGGACAGGGGGAACTATGGCTACACCTTC; cdr3_aa: CASSSRDRGNYGYTF
d_call: -; j_call: TRBJ2-1; clone_size: -; v_call: TRBV7-2; cdr3_nt: TGTGCCAGCACCCCTAGGGCCAGGGTGGGTGAGCAGTTCTTC; cdr3_aa: CASTPRARVGEQFF
d_call: TRBD1; j_call: TRBJ2-1; clone_size: -; v_call: TRBV7-2; cdr3_nt: TGTGCCAGCAGCGTCAGCCGGGACAGTTCCTACAATGAGCAGTTCTTC; cdr3_aa: CASSVSRDSSYNEQFF
d_call: -; j_call: TRBJ2-7; clone_size: -; v_call: TRBV6-5; cdr3_nt: TGTGCCAGCAGTTACTCCCGACTGAGGTCCTACGAGCAGTACTTC; cdr3_aa: CASSYSRLRSYEQYF